This is a list of T cell receptor beta chains from one sample in a study of blood T cell repertoires in COVID-19. Sequencing was performed with immunoSEQ multiplex PCR; in TCRdb, only in-frame clones are kept and a portion is missing. There are about 280,000 clones in the sample; around 88% occur only once, and less than 2.5% lies in the top ten. Material for sequencing was peripheral blood. The receptors here all came from a woman in her 30s who had recovered from COVID-19. The CDR3 runs from the conserved cysteine through the conserved F or W. A D gene is named only where the DNA matches it firmly. The size of a clone is reported for some rows only, either as once, few or many, or as a class for expanded clones.

clone_size: NA
j_call: TRBJ2-7
d_call: NA
v_call: TRBV6-6
cdr3_nt: TGTGCCAGCAAAGTGGCGGATACCTACGAGCAGTACTTC
cdr3_aa: CASKVADTYEQYF

clone_size: NA
j_call: TRBJ2-5
d_call: NA
v_call: TRBV14
cdr3_nt: TGTGCCAGCAGCCAAGGGTGGCCAGAACAAGAGACCCAGTACTTC
cdr3_aa: CASSQGWPEQETQYF

clone_size: NA
j_call: TRBJ2-7
d_call: TRBD2
v_call: TRBV4-3
cdr3_nt: TGCGCCAGCAGCCAAGAGTACAGCGGGATTTACGAGCAGTACTTC
cdr3_aa: CASSQEYSGIYEQYF

clone_size: NA
j_call: TRBJ2-3
d_call: TRBD2
v_call: TRBV5-8
cdr3_nt: TGTGCCAGCAGCTTGGGACTAGCAACGGATACGCAGTATTTT
cdr3_aa: CASSLGLATDTQYF

clone_size: many
j_call: TRBJ2-2
d_call: TRBD2
v_call: TRBV4-1
cdr3_nt: TGCGCCAGCAGCCAGACTAGCGGGGGCACCGGGGAGCTGTTTTTT
cdr3_aa: CASSQTSGGTGELFF

clone_size: NA
j_call: TRBJ1-1
d_call: TRBD1
v_call: TRBV27
cdr3_nt: TGTGCCAGCAGCCTCCGGGACAGCCCGAACACTGAAGCTTTCTTT
cdr3_aa: CASSLRDSPNTEAFF

clone_size: NA
j_call: TRBJ2-2
d_call: TRBD1
v_call: TRBV10-3
cdr3_nt: TGTGCCATCAGTGATCCCTGGGGATCACAGGGGGTGGAGGCCGGGGAGCTGTTTTTT
cdr3_aa: CAISDPWGSQGVEAGELFF

clone_size: NA
j_call: TRBJ2-5
d_call: TRBD1
v_call: TRBV9
cdr3_nt: TGTGCCAGCAGCCCTCGGACAGGAGAGACCCAGTACTTC
cdr3_aa: CASSPRTGETQYF

clone_size: few
j_call: TRBJ2-1
d_call: NA
v_call: TRBV14
cdr3_nt: TGTGCCAGCAGCCAAGATAGGGGGTTCAATGAGCAGTTCTTC
cdr3_aa: CASSQDRGFNEQFF

clone_size: NA
j_call: TRBJ1-5
d_call: NA
v_call: TRBV6-6
cdr3_nt: TGTGCCAGCAGTTACACGGCAGGGAATCAGCCCCAGCATTTT
cdr3_aa: CASSYTAGNQPQHF

clone_size: NA
j_call: TRBJ1-1
d_call: NA
v_call: TRBV7-8
cdr3_nt: TGTGCCAGCAGCTTAGTGCCGGGGGGGGGCACTGAAGCTTTCTTT
cdr3_aa: CASSLVPGGGTEAFF

clone_size: NA
j_call: TRBJ1-2
d_call: NA
v_call: TRBV3-1/TRBV3-2
cdr3_nt: TGTGCCAGCAGCCCGTCACTACTATCCTATGGCTACACCTTC
cdr3_aa: CASSPSLLSYGYTF

clone_size: NA
j_call: TRBJ2-3
d_call: NA
v_call: TRBV5-4
cdr3_nt: TGTGCCAGCAGCTTGGCGGTATCGAGCACAGATACGCAGTATTTT
cdr3_aa: CASSLAVSSTDTQYF

clone_size: NA
j_call: TRBJ2-5
d_call: TRBD2
v_call: TRBV27
cdr3_nt: TGTGCCAGCAGCGGGACTAGAGGGACCCAGTACTTC
cdr3_aa: CASSGTRGTQYF

clone_size: NA
j_call: TRBJ2-7
d_call: TRBD2
v_call: TRBV28
cdr3_nt: TGTGCCAGCAGTTCAGGACTAGGAGGGTACGAGCAGTACTTC
cdr3_aa: CASSSGLGGYEQYF

clone_size: NA
j_call: TRBJ1-1
d_call: NA
v_call: TRBV30
cdr3_nt: TGTGCCTGGAAGCGGGCTAACACTGAAGCTTTCTTT
cdr3_aa: CAWKRANTEAFF

clone_size: few
j_call: TRBJ2-2
d_call: TRBD2
v_call: TRBV7-9
cdr3_nt: TGTGCCAGCAGCCAACAGCGGGAGGGAACCGGGGAGCTGTTTTTT
cdr3_aa: CASSQQREGTGELFF

clone_size: NA
j_call: TRBJ2-3
d_call: NA
v_call: TRBV10-1
cdr3_nt: TGCGCCAGAACAGGGGAGGCAGATACGCAGTATTTT
cdr3_aa: CARTGEADTQYF

clone_size: many
j_call: TRBJ2-7
d_call: TRBD2
v_call: TRBV7-8
cdr3_nt: TGTGCCAGCAGTGACTTGACTAGCGGGTCCTACGAGCAGTACTTC
cdr3_aa: CASSDLTSGSYEQYF

clone_size: NA
j_call: TRBJ2-7
d_call: TRBD1
v_call: TRBV28
cdr3_nt: TGTGCCAGCAGTTGGGGACAGAACTTACTCTACGAGCAGTACTTC
cdr3_aa: CASSWGQNLLYEQYF